This TCR beta chain was recovered during a study of cytomegalovirus exposure and HLA in healthy donors. General observations from the study: The authors considered a cluster of highly shared sequence variants likely to be a sequencing artifact. In presence/absence analyses, roughly uniform sequencing depth across donors was assumed. Later analysis identified several of the most significant clusters that appeared linked to common viral pathogens. Cytomegalovirus status, reportedly, was diagnosed with high specificity and sensitivity by the classifier.

Use of 60 Vbeta and 13 Jbeta primers characterized the PCR. Clones were read by immunoSEQ multiplex PCR, and TCRdb kept only the in-frame ones, dropping some. The repertoire holds around 200,000 clones, with more than 65% as singletons. For this clone: The antigen is undetermined.

Trimming removed 5 bases from V and 9 bases from J; junction bases left unmatched: 6. Germline V gene data show CDR1 as SGHTA and CDR2 as FQGTGA. The length of the CDR3 is 14 residues. This chain joins TRBV7-3 and TRBJ2-1, with TRBD2 matching 11 bases. The sample consisted of PBMCs. This clonotype originated in a girl aged 2 to 10 in good health and CMV-seropositive. In nucleotides, the CDR3 is TGTGCCAGCAGCATTGGACTAGCGGGCGGTGAGCAGTTCTTC. It yields the protein CASSIGLAGGEQFF. The full variable domain, with the rest looked up from reference TRBV7-3 and TRBJ2-1, is GAGVSQTPSNKVTEKGKYVELRCDPISGHTALYWYRQSLGQGPEFLIYFQGTGAADDSGLPNDRFFAVRPEGSVSTLKIQRTERGDSAVYLCASSIGLAGGEQFFGPGTRLTVL.